These 15 T cell receptor beta chains originate from one sample sequenced in a study of blood T cell repertoires in COVID-19. Sequencing was performed with immunoSEQ multiplex PCR; in TCRdb, only in-frame clones are kept and a portion is missing. The table records approximately 35,000 clones, around 80% of them present only once. Sequencing used peripheral blood. Source of these receptors: a human donor in a cohort sampled during active COVID-19.

The rearrangement joins TRBV7-8 to TRBJ2-3, with a weak D call TRBD2 (6 bases). V was pared by 5 bases and J by 9 bases, with 18 bases between. The germline V gene encodes CDR1 SGHVS and CDR2 FQNEAQ. This CDR3 comprises 14 residues. In nucleotides, the CDR3 is TGTGCCAGCAGCCCGTCGACTAGTGCGGGCACGCAGTATTTT. Amino acid sequence: CASSPSTSAGTQYF.

The table lists this clone with a count of one. The V gene is TRBV7-2, the J gene TRBJ1-5; 7 nucleotides line up with TRBD1. CDR1 and CDR2 from the germline V gene are SGHTA and FQGNSA. J lost 1 base, V lost 6 bases, and 6 bases had no gene match. This CDR3 region has 15 residues. The CDR3 here is CASSQEGASNQPQHF. As DNA, the CDR3 is TGTGCCAGCAGTCAAGAGGGGGCGAGCAATCAGCCCCAGCATTTT.

This chain joins TRBV6-5 and TRBJ2-7; D is perhaps TRBD1 (5 bases). The CDR3 runs 15 residues. Germline V gene sequence: CDR1 MNHEY, CDR2 SVGAGI. The V gene lost 5 bases and the J gene lost 3 bases, with 17 bases spanning the gap. CDR3: CASSPRAAFYYEQYF. DNA of the CDR3: TGTGCCAGCAGTCCCAGGGCAGCCTTTTACTACGAGCAGTACTTC.

V and J are TRBV10-3 and TRBJ1-2; 7 bases line up with TRBD1. Germline values: CDR1 ENHRY, CDR2 SYGVKD. V was pared by 4 bases and J by 4 bases, with 6 bases of the junction left unmatched. CDR3 length equals 14 residues. DNA of the CDR3: TGTGCCATCAGTGGGGGGGACAGCGGCTATGGCTACACCTTC. Its protein is CAISGGDSGYGYTF.

The gene calls are TRBV30 and TRBJ1-5; no definite D call. Trimming left V 0 bases short and J 7 bases short, with 16 bases between. CDR1 GTSNPN and CDR2 SVGIG come from the germline V gene (reference sequence). The CDR3 spans 15 residues. The CDR3, as DNA: TGTGCCTGGAGTGTACGTAGTCGGGGTGGACAGCCCCAGCATTTT. Translated, it gives CAWSVRSRGGQPQHF.

This chain links TRBV2 with TRBJ2-3; D is ambiguous. The germline V gene has CDR1 SNHLY and CDR2 FYNNEI. The CDR3 has 16 amino acids. V was trimmed by 8 bases and J by 6 bases, leaving 24 bases between them. As DNA, the CDR3 is TGTGCCAGCGAGACACCAACTTTCGAGAAACTGGATACGCAGTATTTT. It translates to CASETPTFEKLDTQYF.

The chain joins TRBV6-6 to TRBJ2-1, with TRBD1 matching over 7 bases. This CDR3 region has 15 residues. Germline lookup yields CDR1 MNHNY and CDR2 SVGAGI (reference sequence). Unmatched junction bases numbered 12, after V lost 7 bases and J lost 6 bases. The DNA for the CDR3 is TGTGCCAGCAACCCGCCGACAGGGCGGGTCAATGAGCAGTTCTTC. Translated: CASNPPTGRVNEQFF.

This clone has only one observation. CDR3 nucleotide sequence: TGTGCCAGCTCGGCAACAGGGTACACTGAAGCTTTCTTT. Protein sequence: CASSATGYTEAFF. The chain has TRBV18 and TRBJ1-1, with a possible D match to TRBD1 (6 bases). V gave up 6 bases and J gave up 3 bases, with 11 bases separating them. The V gene's germline CDR1 is KGHSH and CDR2 LQKENI. This CDR3 contains 13 residues.

The chain carries TRBV5-5 and TRBJ2-1; 9 nucleotides agree with TRBD2. The ends lost 4 bases at V and 5 bases at J; junction bases unmatched: 4. CDR1 and CDR2 (germline): SGHKS, YYEKEE (reference sequence). The CDR3 consists of 14 residues. This CDR3 is CASSPGTSHNEQFF. CDR3 nucleotides: TGTGCCAGCAGCCCAGGGACTAGCCACAATGAGCAGTTCTTC.

This clone has a handful of counts. The chain uses TRBV6-6 and TRBJ2-7, with TRBD1 identical over 8 bases. In germline, CDR1 is MNHNY, CDR2 SVGAGI (reference sequence). J was trimmed by 3 bases and V by 6 bases; bases with no gene match: 4. The CDR3 length is 13 residues. CDR3 sequence: CASRDRANYEQYF. The CDR3 DNA reads TGTGCCAGCAGGGACAGGGCAAACTACGAGCAGTACTTC.

This clone was recorded once. The rearrangement joins TRBV18 to TRBJ2-1; the match to TRBD2 covers 14 bases. Losses at the gene ends were 3 bases for V and 7 bases for J; bases not matched to a gene: 5. The germline V gene has CDR1 KGHSH and CDR2 LQKENI. The CDR3 has 16 amino acids. The chain's CDR3 is CASSPRLAGGLNEQFF. The DNA of the CDR3 is TGTGCCAGCTCACCCAGACTAGCGGGGGGGCTTAATGAGCAGTTCTTC. The entire variable domain, with the rest obtained from reference TRBV18 and TRBJ2-1, is as follows: NAGVMQNPRHLVRRRGQEARLRCSPMKGHSHVYWYRQLPEEGLKFMVYLQKENIIDESGMPKERFSAEFPKEGPSILRIQQVVRGDSAAYFCASSPRLAGGLNEQFFGPGTRLTVL.

The CDR3 DNA follows: TGTGCCAGCAGTCCCCGGACAGGGGCCTATGGCTACACCTTC. Its protein product is CASSPRTGAYGYTF. The chain couples TRBV25-1 to TRBJ1-2, with 9 bases matching TRBD1. J gave up 4 bases and V 5 bases, and 5 bases lay outside the gene matches. Germline lookup yields CDR1 MGHDK and CDR2 SYGVNS. The CDR3 runs 14 residues.

The chain uses TRBV6-5 and TRBJ1-2; D possibly corresponds to TRBD1 (5 bases). V gave up 6 bases and J gave up 3 bases, with 14 bases separating them. Looked up from germline, CDR1 is MNHEY and CDR2 is SVGAGI. CDR3 length: 14 amino acids. The CDR3 is CASSPLTVHYGYTF. Here the CDR3 DNA reads TGTGCCAGCAGCCCCCTGACAGTTCACTATGGCTACACCTTC.

The chain links TRBV5-1 to TRBJ2-3, with 8 bases identical to TRBD2. V trimming: 4 bases; J trimming: 2 bases; junction bases outside the gene matches: 9. The CDR3 sequence is 16 residues long. The germline V gene has CDR1 SGHRS and CDR2 YFSETQ. The DNA for the CDR3 is TGCGCCAGCAGCCCTTTGGTAGCGGGGACCACAGATACGCAGTATTTT. As protein: CASSPLVAGTTDTQYF.

The rearrangement joins TRBV6-6 to TRBJ2-1; the D gene is possibly TRBD1 (6 bases). The CDR3 runs 12 residues. Germline loops: CDR1 MNHNY, CDR2 SVGAGI (reference sequence). The V and J ends lost 9 bases and 5 bases respectively, with 11 bases between them. The CDR3 sequence: CASFEGDNEQFF. CDR3 in DNA: TGTGCCAGTTTCGAGGGGGACAATGAGCAGTTCTTC.